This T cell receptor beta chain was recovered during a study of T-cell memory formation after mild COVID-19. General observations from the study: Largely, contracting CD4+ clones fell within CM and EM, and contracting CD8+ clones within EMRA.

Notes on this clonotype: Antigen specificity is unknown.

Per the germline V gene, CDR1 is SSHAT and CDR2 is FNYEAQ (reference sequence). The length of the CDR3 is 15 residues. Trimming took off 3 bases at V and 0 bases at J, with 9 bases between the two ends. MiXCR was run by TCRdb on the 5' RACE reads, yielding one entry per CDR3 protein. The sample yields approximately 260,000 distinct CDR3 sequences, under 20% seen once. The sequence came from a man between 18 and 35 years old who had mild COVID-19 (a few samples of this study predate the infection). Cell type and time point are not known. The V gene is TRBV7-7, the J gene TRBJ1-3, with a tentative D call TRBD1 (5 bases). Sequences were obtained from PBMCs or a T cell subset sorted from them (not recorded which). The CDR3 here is CASSFGDFSGNTIYF. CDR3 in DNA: TGTGCCAGCAGCTTTGGGGACTTCTCTGGAAACACCATATATTTT.